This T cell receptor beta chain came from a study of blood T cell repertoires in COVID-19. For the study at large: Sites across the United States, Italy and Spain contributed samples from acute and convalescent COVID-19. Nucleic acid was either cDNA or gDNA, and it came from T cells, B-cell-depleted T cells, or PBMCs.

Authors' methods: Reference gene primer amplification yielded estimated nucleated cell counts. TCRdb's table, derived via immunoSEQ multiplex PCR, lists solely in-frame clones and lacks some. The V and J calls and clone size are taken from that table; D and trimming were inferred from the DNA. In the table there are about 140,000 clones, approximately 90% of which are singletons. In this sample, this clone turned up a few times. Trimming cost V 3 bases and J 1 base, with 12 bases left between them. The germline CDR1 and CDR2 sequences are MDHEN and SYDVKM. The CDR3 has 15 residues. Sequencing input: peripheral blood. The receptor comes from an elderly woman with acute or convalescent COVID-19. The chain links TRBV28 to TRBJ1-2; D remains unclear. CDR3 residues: CASSFKQTVNYGYTF. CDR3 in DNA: TGTGCCAGCAGTTTTAAGCAGACTGTTAACTATGGCTACACCTTC.